The clone carrying this TCR beta chain showed up just a few times. Antigen unknown. This entry comes from a study of response to subunit inactivated influenza vaccine. Study outcomes and limitations: With each seasonal influenza vaccination, the authors suggested, few new T cells are recruited.

J was trimmed by 6 bases and V by 8 bases; bases with no gene match: 4. The CDR3 length is 12 residues. TCRdb re-derived calls from the RT-PCR reads in MiXCR, one entry per CDR3 protein. The sample holds 500,000 to 600,000 distinct CDR3 sequences; 16% are singletons and the top ten take 3%. The input for sequencing was CD4+ T cells sorted from PBMCs, taken approximately 25 months after vaccination. This chain links TRBV12-3 or TRBV12-4 with TRBJ1-5; 7 bases are a match to TRBD1. This clonotype originated in a man between 50 and 69 years old who received an inactivated influenza vaccine. The CDR3 DNA sequence: TGTGCCAGCTCCTACAGGGGTCAGCCCCAGCATTTT. As protein: CASSYRGQPQHF.